These 20 T cell receptor beta chains came from one sample sequenced in a study of shared clonotypes between healthy human individuals. Only in-frame clones appear in the TCRdb table, and some are missing; sequencing was by immunoSEQ multiplex PCR. The sample comprises roughly 300,000 clones, around nine tenths of which are singletons, and roughly 17% rests with the top ten. The sequencing sample was made of memory CD8+ T cells sorted from blood. Subset reported: CD45RO+ cells pooled with CCR7-negative TemRA cells. Every receptor here comes from a man aged 18-30 years in good health.

The CDR3 region is CATSRLGPGAFF. The CDR3 nucleotides are TGTGCCACCAGCAGATTGGGACCAGGAGCTTTCTTT. The genes are TRBV15 and TRBJ1-1; TRBD1 might be the D (5 bases). The CDR3 spans 12 residues. Trimming removed 2 bases at V and 10 bases at J, with 11 bases between. CDR1 is LNHNV and CDR2 is YYDKDF in the germline V gene (reference sequence).

The chain carries TRBV29-1 and TRBJ2-7; D is ambiguous. The germline V and J ends were trimmed by 1 base and 7 bases, with 11 bases remaining between them. There are 12 residues in the CDR3. Germline V gene lookup returns CDR1 SQVTM and CDR2 ANQGSEA. The chain's CDR3 is CSVEAVAREQYF. The CDR3 coding sequence is TGCAGCGTTGAAGCAGTAGCAAGGGAGCAGTACTTC.

Concerning this clone: Other DNA sequences within the sample encode an identical CDR3. The chain employs TRBV6-5 and TRBJ2-7; a possible D gene is TRBD2 (5 bases). V was cut by 0 bases and J by 2 bases, with 8 bases left in between. The CDR3 totals 14 residues. Germline V CDR1 and CDR2: MNHEY, SVGAGI. The CDR3 DNA sequence: TGTGCCAGCAGTTACTCCGAGGAGGCCTACGAGCAGTACTTC. Translation: CASSYSEEAYEQYF.

J is TRBJ2-5 and V is TRBV12-5; D is undetermined. Germline assignment: CDR1 LGHNT and CDR2 FRNRAP. The CDR3 is 12 amino acids. The V and J ends lost 7 bases and 4 bases respectively, with 10 bases between them. The CDR3 DNA follows: TGTGCTAGTGCTCAAACCCCAGAGACCCAGTACTTC. This encodes CASAQTPETQYF.

The chain links TRBV7-9 to TRBJ2-3; TRBD2 aligns across 12 bases. Trimming cost V 5 bases and J 7 bases; bases outside gene matches: 16. This CDR3 region has 18 residues. In germline, CDR1 is SEHNR, CDR2 FQNEAQ (reference sequence). Written as DNA, the CDR3 is TGTGCCAGCAGCCCTTCGACTAGCGGGGGTCAAACGGGGTATACGCAGTATTTT. Translated, it gives CASSPSTSGGQTGYTQYF.

The sample holds one count of this clone. Germline is not matched at one junction end, which may reflect a read error. The CDR3 DNA sequence: TGCGCCAGCAGCACCTACACAGGGGGCGCGAATACCGGGGAGCTGTTTTTT. It yields the protein CASSTYTGGANTGELFF. The rearrangement links TRBV5-1 to TRBJ2-2; TRBD1 agrees at 9 bases. The CDR3 runs 17 residues. Germline CDR1 reads SGHRS; CDR2 reads YFSETQ.

The chain couples TRBV2 to TRBJ2-1; perhaps TRBD2 as D (6 bases). Looked up from germline, CDR1 is SNHLY and CDR2 is FYNNEI. The ends were cut back, 0 bases at V and 4 bases at J, with 13 bases in the middle. The CDR3 length is 16 residues. CDR3 protein: CASSEAGGTLYNEQFF. In nucleotides, the CDR3 is TGTGCCAGCAGTGAAGCGGGCGGGACTCTATACAATGAGCAGTTCTTC. The variable domain in full, completed from reference TRBV2 and TRBJ2-1, reads EPEVTQTPSHQVTQMGQEVILRCVPISNHLYFYWYRQILGQKVEFLVSFYNNEISEKSEIFDDQFSVERPDGSNFTLKIRSTKLEDSAMYFCASSEAGGTLYNEQFFGPGTRLTVL.

The rearrangement links TRBV4-1 to TRBJ2-1; 8 nucleotides align to TRBD2. The CDR3 has 16 amino acids. Germline V gene lookup returns CDR1 MGHRA and CDR2 YSYEKL. J lost 6 bases, V lost 1 base, and 8 bases had no gene match. CDR3 region: CASSQARRGALNEQFF. As DNA, the CDR3 is TGCGCCAGCAGCCAAGCAAGGCGGGGGGCCCTCAATGAGCAGTTCTTC.

The chain joins TRBV4-3 to TRBJ2-7; tentatively, D is TRBD2 (6 bases). V lost 0 bases and J lost 3, with 9 bases in between. Germline CDR1 LGHNA, CDR2 YSLEER. The CDR3 covers 14 residues. Here the CDR3 reads CASSQDWTNYEQYF. The CDR3 coding sequence is TGCGCCAGCAGCCAAGATTGGACTAACTACGAGCAGTACTTC.

The genes are TRBV4-1 and TRBJ1-5; 7 nucleotides line up with TRBD1. The junction had 3 bases not matched to a gene; V was cut back by 4 bases and J by 0 bases. CDR1 MGHRA and CDR2 YSYEKL come from the germline V gene. The CDR3 is 15 residues long. CDR3 coding DNA: TGCGCCAGCAGCCCTAGGGGGCCTAGCAATCAGCCCCAGCATTTT. Amino acids: CASSPRGPSNQPQHF.

V and J are TRBV6-1 and TRBJ2-2; D gene unclear. The germline V gene has CDR1 MNHNS and CDR2 SASEGT. Trimming shortened V by 7 bases and J by 2 bases, and 8 bases separated the two germline ends. CDR3 length: 13 residues. CDR3 amino acids: CASKLINTGELFF. The CDR3 nucleotides read TGTGCCAGCAAGCTGATAAACACCGGGGAGCTGTTTTTT.

This chain uses TRBV14 with TRBJ2-7; no clear D. This CDR3 comprises 13 residues. V lost 1 base and J lost 6, with 10 bases in between. Per the germline V gene, CDR1 is SGHDN and CDR2 is FVKESK. The CDR3 here is CASSQGLYGEQYF. For the CDR3, the DNA is TGTGCCAGCAGCCAAGGTCTCTACGGCGAGCAGTACTTC.

This clone appeared many times. This sequence joins TRBV6-1 and TRBJ1-5; D unclear. The V and J ends lost 11 bases and 2 bases respectively, with 16 bases between them. The CDR3 spans 14 residues. Germline lookup yields CDR1 MNHNS and CDR2 SASEGT. CDR3 coding DNA: TGTGCCTTAGGGCTTGGGTACGGCAATCAGCCCCAGCATTTT. This sequence encodes CALGLGYGNQPQHF.

V gene TRBV19 combines with J gene TRBJ1-2; D may be TRBD1 (6 bases). With 4 bases removed from V and 5 bases from J, the gap between germline ends came to 14 bases. Germline V CDR1 and CDR2: LNHDA, SQIVND (reference sequence). The CDR3 runs to 14 residues. The CDR3 nucleotides read TGTGCCAGTAGTAGACCGGGACAACCTTATGGCTACACCTTC. Its translation: CASSRPGQPYGYTF.

The chain has TRBV9 and TRBJ1-2; tentative D call: TRBD1 (6 bases). The CDR3 extends over 14 amino acids. V lost 0 bases and J 6 bases, leaving 12 bases between the germline ends. The germline gives CDR1 SGDLS, CDR2 YYNGEE. The CDR3, as DNA: TGTGCCAGCAGCGTAGGCGGGGGCGATAATGGCTACACCTTC. It encodes CASSVGGGDNGYTF.

This clone was counted once. The V and J genes are TRBV2 and TRBJ1-2, with unresolved D. This CDR3 comprises 14 residues. V lost 1 base, J lost 1 base, and 7 bases lay in between. CDR1 is SNHLY, CDR2 FYNNEI, per germline. The CDR3 protein is CASSEVGGNYGYTF. CDR3 nucleotide sequence: TGTGCCAGCAGTGAAGTCGGCGGTAACTATGGCTACACCTTC. Together with reference TRBV2 and TRBJ1-2, the CDR3 gives the full variable domain: EPEVTQTPSHQVTQMGQEVILRCVPISNHLYFYWYRQILGQKVEFLVSFYNNEISEKSEIFDDQFSVERPDGSNFTLKIRSTKLEDSAMYFCASSEVGGNYGYTFGSGTRLTVV.

This clone was counted between two and nine times. This rearrangement joins TRBV13 to TRBJ2-2, with TRBD2 matching over 8 bases. V gave up 1 base and J gave up 0 bases; unmatched junction bases: 7. Germline CDR1 is PRHDT and CDR2 is FYEKMQ (reference sequence). There are 18 residues in the CDR3. The CDR3 coding sequence is TGTGCCAGCAGCTTAGCACGGGAGGGCTATTCGAACACCGGGGAGCTGTTTTTT. Amino acid sequence: CASSLAREGYSNTGELFF.

V and J are TRBV15 and TRBJ2-7, with D possibly being TRBD1 (5 bases). Per the germline V gene, CDR1 is LNHNV and CDR2 is YYDKDF (reference sequence). The germline V and J ends were trimmed by 4 bases and 2 bases, with 18 bases remaining between them. The CDR3 covers 16 residues. CDR3 sequence reads: CATSIDGRTPTYEQYF. CDR3 nucleotides: TGTGCCACCAGCATAGACGGACGGACACCCACCTACGAGCAGTACTTC.

The CDR3 sequence: CASSVGGGAEAFF. In DNA, the CDR3 is TGCGCCAGCAGTGTCGGGGGGGGTGCTGAAGCTTTCTTT. V and J are TRBV10-1 and TRBJ1-1, with D perhaps matching TRBD1 (5 bases). V gave up 4 bases and J gave up 6 bases, with 12 bases separating them. Germline CDR1 WNHNN, CDR2 SYGVQD (reference sequence). The CDR3 contains 13 residues.

The chain uses TRBV5-6 and TRBJ1-1, with a weak D call TRBD1 (5 bases). This CDR3 is 14 amino acids long. Germline-derived CDR1 and CDR2 are SGHDT and YYEEEE. With 0 bases removed from V and 6 bases from J, the gap between germline ends came to 12 bases. This CDR3 reads CASSLGPGIPEAFF. CDR3 DNA sequence: TGTGCCAGCAGCTTGGGCCCAGGGATCCCTGAAGCTTTCTTT.